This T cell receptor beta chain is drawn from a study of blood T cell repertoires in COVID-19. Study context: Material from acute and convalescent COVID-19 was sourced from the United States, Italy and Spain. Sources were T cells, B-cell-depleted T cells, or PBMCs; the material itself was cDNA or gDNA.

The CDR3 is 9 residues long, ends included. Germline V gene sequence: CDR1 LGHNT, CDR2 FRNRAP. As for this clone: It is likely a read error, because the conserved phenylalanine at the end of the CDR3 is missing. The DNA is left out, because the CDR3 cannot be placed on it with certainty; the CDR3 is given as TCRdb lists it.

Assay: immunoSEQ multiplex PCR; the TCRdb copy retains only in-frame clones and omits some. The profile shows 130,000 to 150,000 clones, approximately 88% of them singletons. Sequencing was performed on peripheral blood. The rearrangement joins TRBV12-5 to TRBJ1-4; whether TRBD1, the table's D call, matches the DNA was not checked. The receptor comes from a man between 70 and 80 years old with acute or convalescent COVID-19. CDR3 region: CASGLAPHK.